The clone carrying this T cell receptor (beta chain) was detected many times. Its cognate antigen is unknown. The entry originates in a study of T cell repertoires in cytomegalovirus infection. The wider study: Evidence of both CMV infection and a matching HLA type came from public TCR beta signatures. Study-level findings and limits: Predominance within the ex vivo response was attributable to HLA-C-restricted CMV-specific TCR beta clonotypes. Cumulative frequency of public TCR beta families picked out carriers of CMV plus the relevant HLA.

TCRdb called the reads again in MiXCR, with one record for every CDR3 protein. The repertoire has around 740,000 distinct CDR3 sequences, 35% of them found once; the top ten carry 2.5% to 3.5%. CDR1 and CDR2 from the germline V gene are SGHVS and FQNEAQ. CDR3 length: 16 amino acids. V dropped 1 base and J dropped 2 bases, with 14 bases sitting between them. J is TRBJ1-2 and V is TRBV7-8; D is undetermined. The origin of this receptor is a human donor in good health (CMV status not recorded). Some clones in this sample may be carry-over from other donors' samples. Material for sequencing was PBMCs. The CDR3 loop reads CASSLVLYRGNYGYTF. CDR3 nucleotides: TGTGCCAGCAGCTTAGTACTGTATCGGGGAAACTATGGCTACACCTTC.